This is a list of T cell receptor beta chains from one sample in a study of T cell responses to AZD1222 COVID-19 vaccine. Only in-frame clones appear in the TCRdb table, and some are missing; sequencing was by immunoSEQ multiplex PCR. The data contain about 110,000 clones, 90% of them seen just once; the ten biggest clones take up approximately 5%. This specimen consisted of peripheral blood, obtained on day 0 of AZD1222 vaccination. The receptors were sampled from an adult in good health. CDR3s include the opening cysteine and the closing phenylalanine or tryptophan. Fields, in order: clone size, D gene, V gene, J gene, CDR3 protein, CDR3 DNA. A D gene is named only where the DNA matches it firmly. The listing skips clone size in some rows; elsewhere it reads once, few, many or a size class.

once	.	TRBV5-6	TRBJ1-1	CASSSGMGNTEAFF	TGTGCCAGCAGCTCGGGCATGGGGAACACTGAAGCTTTCTTT
.	TRBD2	TRBV6-2/TRBV6-3	TRBJ2-1	CASSSGTSSYNEQFF	TGTGCCAGCAGTTCGGGGACTAGCAGCTACAATGAGCAGTTCTTC
.	TRBD1	TRBV11-2	TRBJ1-1	CASSARQGTGTEAFF	TGTGCCAGCAGCGCACGACAGGGGACGGGGACTGAAGCTTTCTTT
.	.	TRBV7-9	TRBJ2-7	CASSIGLEQYF	TGTGCCAGCAGCATTGGACTCGAGCAGTACTTC
.	.	TRBV21-1	TRBJ2-7	CASSKVNSGPSSYEQYF	TGTGCCAGCAGCAAAGTTAATAGCGGGCCAAGCTCCTACGAGCAGTACTTC
.	.	TRBV28	TRBJ1-2	CASSLAGGRGPYGYTF	TGTGCCAGCAGTTTGGCCGGGGGGCGCGGGCCATATGGCTACACCTTC
.	.	TRBV9	TRBJ1-6	CASSAPTGAPLHF	TGTGCCAGCAGCGCCCCCACCGGGGCACCCCTCCACTTT
.	.	TRBV5-4	TRBJ1-2	CASSLAGTSRGYGYTF	TGTGCCAGCAGCTTGGCCGGGACTTCGAGAGGTTATGGCTACACCTTC
.	TRBD1	TRBV29-1	TRBJ2-7	CSVLTGAIYEQYF	TGCAGCGTTTTAACAGGGGCCATCTACGAGCAGTACTTC
.	.	TRBV28	TRBJ2-7	CASRVGGDRTYEQYF	TGTGCCAGCAGAGTCGGAGGGGACCGGACCTACGAGCAGTACTTC
.	TRBD2	TRBV7-9	TRBJ2-5	CASSLTSGKETQYF	TGTGCCAGCAGCCTGACTAGCGGAAAAGAGACCCAGTACTTC
few	.	TRBV10-3	TRBJ1-2	CAIGKGEYGYTF	TGTGCCATCGGGAAAGGGGAGTATGGCTACACCTTC
.	TRBD1	TRBV9	TRBJ1-1	CASSVVQGVDTEAFF	TGTGCCAGCAGCGTAGTACAGGGGGTTGACACTGAAGCTTTCTTT
few	.	TRBV28	TRBJ1-6	CASSFRGASLTLHF	TGTGCCAGCAGTTTTAGGGGGGCCAGCCTCACCCTCCACTTT
.	TRBD1	TRBV6-5	TRBJ2-5	CASSYNPDRQETQYF	TGTGCCAGCAGTTACAACCCGGACAGGCAAGAGACCCAGTACTTC
once	.	TRBV2	TRBJ2-7	CASSPIQDRVSYEQYF	TGTGCCAGCAGCCCCATCCAGGACAGAGTTTCCTACGAGCAGTACTTC
.	TRBD2	TRBV10-3	TRBJ2-1	CAIRPRLAGGDDEQFF	TGTGCCATCAGACCTAGACTAGCGGGAGGGGATGATGAGCAGTTCTTC
.	TRBD2	TRBV12-3/TRBV12-4	TRBJ2-7	CASRSGSSYEQYF	TGTGCCAGCAGGAGCGGGAGCTCCTACGAGCAGTACTTC
.	TRBD1	TRBV2	TRBJ1-1	CASRRDRIGTEAFF	TGTGCCAGCAGGCGGGACAGGATAGGAACTGAAGCTTTCTTT
.	TRBD1	TRBV10-3	TRBJ1-1	CAISGPPQGGSQHTEAFF	TGTGCCATCAGTGGACCCCCTCAGGGGGGATCACAGCACACTGAAGCTTTCTTT
.	.	TRBV6-6	TRBJ1-1	CASNPGQGGYTEAFF	TGTGCCAGCAACCCGGGTCAGGGCGGGTACACTGAAGCTTTCTTT
.	TRBD1	TRBV4-1	TRBJ2-3	CASSQLTGAGDTQYF	TGCGCCAGCAGCCAACTGACAGGGGCAGGAGATACGCAGTATTTT
.	.	TRBV6-5	TRBJ2-1	CASSYAGNEQFF	TGTGCCAGCAGTTACGCCGGCAATGAGCAGTTCTTC
.	.	TRBV18	TRBJ2-7	CASSPGLTNYEQYF	TGTGCCAGCTCACCCGGCCTAACCAACTACGAGCAGTACTTC
.	TRBD1	TRBV7-9	TRBJ1-2	CASSSTGTGLIPYYGYTF	TGTGCCAGCAGCTCAACCGGGACAGGGCTCATCCCGTACTATGGCTACACCTTC
.	.	TRBV3-1/TRBV3-2	TRBJ2-3	CASRGAGAGDTQYF	TGTGCCAGCAGGGGGGCGGGAGCAGGGGATACGCAGTATTTT
.	.	TRBV7-2	TRBJ1-1	CASSLSRGATEAFF	TGTGCCAGCAGCTTAAGCAGGGGAGCCACTGAAGCTTTCTTT
few	TRBD1	TRBV7-3	TRBJ2-2	CASSSRTGLHTGELFF	TGTGCCAGCAGCTCTCGGACAGGGCTCCACACCGGGGAGCTGTTTTTT
.	TRBD2	TRBV19	TRBJ2-7	CASSTGTSGFYEQYF	TGTGCCAGTAGTACCGGGACTAGCGGTTTCTACGAGCAGTACTTC
.	TRBD1	TRBV12-3/TRBV12-4	TRBJ1-2	CASTTQGYGYTF	TGTGCCAGCACCACACAGGGGTATGGCTACACCTTC
.	.	TRBV5-6	TRBJ2-7	CASSLGFYEQYF	TGTGCCAGCAGCTTGGGGTTCTACGAGCAGTACTTC
few	TRBD1	TRBV2	TRBJ1-5	CASRTGGYSNQPQHF	TGTGCCAGCAGAACAGGGGGTTATAGCAATCAGCCCCAGCATTTT
.	.	TRBV6-5	TRBJ1-5	CASSYSQRNQPQHF	TGTGCCAGCAGTTACAGTCAGCGCAATCAGCCCCAGCATTTT
.	.	TRBV7-2	TRBJ2-3	CASSLVALGVSTDTQYF	TGTGCCAGCAGCTTAGTTGCCCTAGGGGTAAGCACAGATACGCAGTATTTT
.	TRBD1	TRBV7-2	TRBJ1-2	CASSSPSRAGGGYTF	TGTGCCAGCAGCTCTCCCTCGAGGGCAGGGGGCGGCTACACCTTC
.	.	TRBV29-1	TRBJ1-1	CSVVEQGGWTEAFF	TGCAGCGTTGTCGAACAGGGAGGCTGGACTGAAGCTTTCTTT
.	.	TRBV28	TRBJ1-1	CASRTGRNTEAFF	TGTGCCAGCAGGACTGGGAGGAACACTGAAGCTTTCTTT
once	.	TRBV9	TRBJ2-7	CASSPSRGDGVGEQYF	TGTGCCAGCAGCCCTTCGCGAGGAGACGGGGTGGGCGAGCAGTACTTC
.	.	TRBV5-6	TRBJ1-1	CASSLQGMGEAFF	TGTGCCAGCAGCTTACAAGGGATGGGTGAAGCTTTCTTT
few	.	TRBV5-1	TRBJ2-6	CASTIGFGANVLTF	TGCGCCAGCACGATAGGGTTCGGGGCCAACGTCCTGACTTTC
.	.	TRBV2	TRBJ1-4	CASSVPIATNEKLFF	TGTGCCAGCAGCGTACCTATTGCAACTAATGAAAAACTGTTTTTT
.	.	TRBV10-3	TRBJ2-3	CAISDSTDTQYF	TGTGCCATCAGTGACTCCACAGATACGCAGTATTTT
.	TRBD1	TRBV9	TRBJ2-2	CASSVGGQGSGELFF	TGTGCCAGCAGCGTAGGGGGACAGGGATCCGGGGAGCTGTTTTTT
.	.	TRBV7-9	TRBJ2-5	CASSYMGPLKETQYF	TGTGCCAGCAGCTATATGGGACCCCTTAAAGAGACCCAGTACTTC
few	.	TRBV7-9	TRBJ2-7	CASSFYGPTRTYEQYF	TGTGCCAGCAGCTTTTATGGCCCAACAAGAACCTACGAGCAGTACTTC
.	TRBD1	TRBV18	TRBJ1-2	CASSLNLQGAQSYGYTF	TGTGCCAGCTCACTAAATTTACAGGGGGCGCAGAGCTATGGCTACACCTTC
.	.	TRBV20-1	TRBJ1-5	CSASPPRFGSNQPQHF	TGCAGTGCTAGTCCCCCGAGGTTTGGTAGCAATCAGCCCCAGCATTTT
.	.	TRBV19	TRBJ1-2	CASSILTGPGYGYTF	TGTGCCAGTAGTATTTTGACAGGCCCTGGCTATGGCTACACCTTC
.	.	TRBV3-1/TRBV3-2	TRBJ1-2	CASSQDYSPYGYTF	TGTGCCAGCAGCCAAGACTACAGTCCCTATGGCTACACCTTC
.	.	TRBV15	TRBJ2-1	CATSRGVNNEQFF	TGTGCCACCAGCAGGGGGGTGAACAATGAGCAGTTCTTC
.	.	TRBV28	TRBJ1-1	CASSSLAFILGNTEAFF	TGTGCCAGCAGTTCTTTGGCGTTTATCCTGGGGAACACTGAAGCTTTCTTT
.	TRBD1	TRBV6-6	TRBJ1-2	CASSWDRQAGGYTF	TGTGCCAGCAGTTGGGACAGGCAGGCAGGTGGCTACACCTTC
.	.	TRBV12-5	TRBJ1-1	CASGLVGRKELNTEAFF	TGTGCTAGTGGTTTGGTCGGCAGGAAGGAGTTGAACACTGAAGCTTTCTTT